This is a list of T cell receptor beta chains from one sample in a study of blood T cell repertoires in COVID-19. Clones were read by immunoSEQ multiplex PCR, and TCRdb kept only the in-frame ones, dropping some. The table has approximately 280,000 clones, roughly 91% seen once. Material: PBMCs or T cells enriched from blood (not recorded which). The receptors here all came from a woman in her sixties who had recovered from COVID-19. CDR3s include the opening cysteine and the closing phenylalanine or tryptophan. D genes are given only for firm matches. Clone size is not always given. Where it is, it says once, few, many or a class for expanded clones.

d_call j_call clone_size v_call cdr3_nt cdr3_aa
TRBD2 TRBJ2-3 . TRBV7-8 TGTGCCAGCAGCTTAGGGGACGGGGGGGCAAGGCCCACGCAGTATTTT CASSLGDGGARPTQYF
TRBD2 TRBJ2-5 . TRBV5-1 TGCGCCAGCAGCTCCGGACTAGCGGGAGGGAATCAAGAGACCCAGTACTTC CASSSGLAGGNQETQYF
. TRBJ2-5 . TRBV3-1/TRBV3-2 TGTGCCAGCAGCCACCCCTCGAGACGGACTCACGCTAGGGAGACCCAGTACTTC CASSHPSRRTHARETQYF
TRBD2 TRBJ2-7 . TRBV6-5 TGTGCCAGCAGTTACCCTAGCGGGGGGGCGGCTCGCGAGCAGTACTTC CASSYPSGGAAREQYF
TRBD1 TRBJ1-2 . TRBV9 TGTGCCAGCAGCCCCGGACAGGGACGCTATGGCTACACCTTC CASSPGQGRYGYTF
. TRBJ2-5 once TRBV19 TGTGCCAGTAGTTCACAGGGAGGGCTGGGGACCCAGTACTTC CASSSQGGLGTQYF
TRBD2 TRBJ2-2 . TRBV27 TGTGCCAGCAGTCCCCCGGGACTAGCGAACACCGGGGAGCTGTTTTTT CASSPPGLANTGELFF
TRBD2 TRBJ2-7 . TRBV28 TGTGCCAGCAGTCCGGGACTAGCGAGGTACGAGCAGTACTTC CASSPGLARYEQYF
TRBD1 TRBJ1-4 many TRBV6-1 TGTGCCAGCAGTGAGGGGACAGGGACTAATGAAAAACTGTTTTTT CASSEGTGTNEKLFF
. TRBJ2-7 . TRBV27 TGTGCCAGCAGTTTGTCGGTAGCTACACTAACCTACGAGCAGTACTTC CASSLSVATLTYEQYF
. TRBJ1-2 . TRBV15 TGTGCCACCAGCCGTGGGGAGGCCTATGGCTACACCTTC CATSRGEAYGYTF
TRBD2 TRBJ2-7 few TRBV28 TGTGCCAGTAGGGGACTAGCGAGCTCCTACGAGCAGTACTTC CASRGLASSYEQYF
TRBD1 TRBJ2-7 . TRBV7-9 TGTGCCAGCAGCTGGCCGCGGGACAGGGGCTACGAGCAGTACTTC CASSWPRDRGYEQYF
TRBD1 TRBJ2-1 . TRBV7-3 TGTGCCAGCAGCTTGGACAGGGGGACGCAGTTCTTC CASSLDRGTQFF
. TRBJ2-1 . TRBV5-6 TGTGCCAGCAGCTTGGTAGGGGGCAATGAGCAGTTCTTC CASSLVGGNEQFF
TRBD2 TRBJ2-7 once TRBV4-1 TGCGCCAGCAGCCTGGGGGTGATGGTTGGGACTAGCGGCTACGAGCAGTACTTC CASSLGVMVGTSGYEQYF
TRBD1 TRBJ1-5 . TRBV28 TGTGCCAGCAGTATCCGGGACAGGGGCTATAGCAATCAGCCCCAGCATTTT CASSIRDRGYSNQPQHF
TRBD1 TRBJ1-2 . TRBV5-1 TGCGCCAGCAGCCTGGGGGGACAGGGGTTCGATGGCTACACCTTC CASSLGGQGFDGYTF
TRBD1 TRBJ1-1 . TRBV7-2 TGTGCCAGCAGCTTAGTTGTGTGGGACAGCGGTGAAGCTTTCTTT CASSLVVWDSGEAFF
. TRBJ1-5 . TRBV5-4 TGTGCCAGCAGCTTGGGGGGTACAGGTCCCCAGCATTTT CASSLGGTGPQHF
. TRBJ1-4 . TRBV5-1 TGCGCCAGCAGCTTGGCCCCAGGCAATGAAAAACTGTTTTTT CASSLAPGNEKLFF
. TRBJ2-7 . TRBV5-1 TGCGCCAGCAGGCCCGGACACCTAACCTACGAGCAGTACTTC CASRPGHLTYEQYF
TRBD1 TRBJ2-1 . TRBV7-9 TGTGCCAGCAGCCCCGGACAGGGACTGTCCTACAATGAGCAGTTCTTC CASSPGQGLSYNEQFF
. TRBJ2-1 . TRBV19 TGTGCCAGTAGTGTTGAGATAGCATTGTCCTCCTACAATGAGCAGTTCTTC CASSVEIALSSYNEQFF
TRBD1 TRBJ2-3 once TRBV4-1 TGCGCCAGCAGCCAAGATCAGGGGGCATCCACAGATACGCAGTATTTT CASSQDQGASTDTQYF
TRBD2 TRBJ2-5 . TRBV19 TGTGCCAGTAGTAGGGGGGGTTACCAAGAGACCCAGTACTTC CASSRGGYQETQYF
. TRBJ1-5 . TRBV30 TGTGCCTGGAGTGGTGTCGAGGGCCAGCCCCAGCATTTT CAWSGVEGQPQHF
. TRBJ1-1 . TRBV4-1 TGCGCCAGCAGTCAACACTGGGAACCTCGGGGAATGAACACTGAAGCTTTCTTT CASSQHWEPRGMNTEAFF
TRBD1 TRBJ1-2 . TRBV28 TGTGCCAGCCGGGACAGGGTATCCTACACCTTC CASRDRVSYTF
. TRBJ2-7 . TRBV6-5 TGTGCCAGCATCCTTACGGTTCCCCCTCCCTACGAGCAGTACTTC CASILTVPPPYEQYF
. TRBJ1-2 . TRBV3-1/TRBV3-2 TGTGCCAGCAGCCAAAGACAGGAAGGAGGCTACACCTTC CASSQRQEGGYTF
TRBD1 TRBJ1-1 . TRBV2 TGTGCCAGCCGGGACAGGCCTGAAGCTTTCTTT CASRDRPEAFF
TRBD2 TRBJ2-1 . TRBV9 TGTGCCAGCAGCCCGAGTAGCGGGAGAGACTACAATGAGCAGTTCTTC CASSPSSGRDYNEQFF
. TRBJ2-7 once TRBV28 TGTGCCAGCAGGACAAAGGGAGCAACCTACGAGCAGTACTTC CASRTKGATYEQYF
. TRBJ1-4 . TRBV7-3 TGTGCCAGCAGCTTTAGAGGGGGTATTGGTGAAAAACTGTTTTTT CASSFRGGIGEKLFF
. TRBJ1-5 . TRBV28 TGTGCCAGCAGTGTAACAGGGTACGGCAATCAGCCCCAGCATTTT CASSVTGYGNQPQHF
TRBD1 TRBJ1-3 . TRBV24-1 TGTGCCACCAGTGACTCCAGGGGGCCTGGAAACACCATATATTTT CATSDSRGPGNTIYF
TRBD1 TRBJ1-2 . TRBV2 TGTGCCAGCAGTGTGGACAGGGTAAACTATGGCTACACCTTC CASSVDRVNYGYTF
TRBD1 TRBJ1-4 . TRBV7-7 TGTGCTAGCAGCCTCGGGACAGGGAATGAAAAACTGTTTTTT CASSLGTGNEKLFF
TRBD1 TRBJ1-2 . TRBV28 TGTGCCAGCAGTTTACCTGGGACAGGGAATGGCTACACCTTC CASSLPGTGNGYTF
. TRBJ1-3 . TRBV9 TGTGCCAGCAGCGTAGGTCCAGGGGCGTCCGGAAACACCATATATTTT CASSVGPGASGNTIYF
. TRBJ2-7 many TRBV7-3 TGTGCCAGCAGCTTCGGAGACAGGTACGAGCAGTACTTC CASSFGDRYEQYF
TRBD2 TRBJ2-1 once TRBV9 TGTGCCAGCAGCCGAGCCACTAGCGCCCGCTCCTACAATGAGCAGTTCTTC CASSRATSARSYNEQFF